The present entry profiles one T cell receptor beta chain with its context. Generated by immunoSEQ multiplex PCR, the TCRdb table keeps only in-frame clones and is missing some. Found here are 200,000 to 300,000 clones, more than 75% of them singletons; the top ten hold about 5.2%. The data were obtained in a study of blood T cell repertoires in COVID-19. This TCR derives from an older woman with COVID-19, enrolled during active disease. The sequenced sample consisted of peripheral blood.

CDR3: CASSQVAALRRGELFF. The CDR3 nucleotides read TGTGCCAGCAGCCAAGTAGCGGCCCTGAGGCGGGGGGAGCTGTTTTTT. V and J are TRBV14 and TRBJ2-2, with a tentative D call TRBD2 (6 bases). Germline V gene lookup returns CDR1 SGHDN and CDR2 FVKESK. Trimming took off 1 base at V and 8 bases at J, with 17 bases between the two ends. This CDR3 contains 16 residues.